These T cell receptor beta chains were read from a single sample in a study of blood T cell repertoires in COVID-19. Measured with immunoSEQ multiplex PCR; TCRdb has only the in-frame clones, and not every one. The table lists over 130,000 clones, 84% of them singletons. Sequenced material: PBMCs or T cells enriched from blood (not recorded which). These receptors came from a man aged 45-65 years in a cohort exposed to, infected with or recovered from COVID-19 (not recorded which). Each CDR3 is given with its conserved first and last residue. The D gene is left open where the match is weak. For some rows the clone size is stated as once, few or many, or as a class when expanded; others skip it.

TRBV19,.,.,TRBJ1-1,CASSSQMNTEAFF,TGTGCCAGTAGTTCTCAGATGAACACTGAAGCTTTCTTT
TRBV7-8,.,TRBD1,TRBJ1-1,CASSSGQGIRDTEAFF,TGTGCCAGCAGCTCGGGACAGGGTATACGGGACACTGAAGCTTTCTTT
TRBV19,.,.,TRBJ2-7,CASSVGPPFSYEQYF,TGTGCCAGTAGTGTGGGGCCTCCTTTCTCCTACGAGCAGTACTTC
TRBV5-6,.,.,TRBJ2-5,CASSKGMETQYF,TGTGCCAGCAGCAAGGGGATGGAGACCCAGTACTTC
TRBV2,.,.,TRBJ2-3,CASKGITDTQYF,TGTGCCAGCAAGGGGATAACAGATACGCAGTATTTT
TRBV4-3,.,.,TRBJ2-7,CASSVGRGSYEQYF,TGCGCCAGCAGTGTCGGCAGGGGTTCCTACGAGCAGTACTTC
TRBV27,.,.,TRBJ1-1,CASSSGHPNTEAFF,TGTGCCAGCAGTTCGGGACACCCGAACACTGAAGCTTTCTTT
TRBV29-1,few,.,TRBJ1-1,CSVGQGNLEAFF,TGCAGCGTTGGTCAGGGAAACCTTGAAGCTTTCTTT
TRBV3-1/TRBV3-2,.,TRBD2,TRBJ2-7,CASSWTSGYYEQYF,TGTGCCAGCAGCTGGACTAGCGGCTACTACGAGCAGTACTTC
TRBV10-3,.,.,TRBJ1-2,CAISPGMPDYGYTF,TGTGCCATCAGTCCAGGGATGCCAGACTATGGCTACACCTTC
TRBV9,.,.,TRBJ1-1,CASSVDKNTEAFF,TGTGCCAGCAGCGTAGATAAGAACACTGAAGCTTTCTTT
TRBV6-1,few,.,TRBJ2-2,CASSEGRHGELFF,TGTGCCAGCAGTGAAGGGCGGCACGGGGAGCTGTTTTTT
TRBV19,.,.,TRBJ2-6,CASSRQFSGANVLTF,TGTGCCAGTAGCCGTCAGTTCTCTGGGGCCAACGTCCTGACTTTC
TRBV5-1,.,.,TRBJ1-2,CASSLEQGGGYTF,TGCGCCAGCAGCTTGGAACAGGGTGGTGGCTACACCTTC
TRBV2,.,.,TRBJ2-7,CASSSDYEQYF,TGTGCCAGCAGTTCAGATTACGAGCAGTACTTC
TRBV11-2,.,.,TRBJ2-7,CASSLVGQYFYEQYF,TGTGCCAGCAGCTTAGTCGGACAGTACTTCTACGAGCAGTACTTC
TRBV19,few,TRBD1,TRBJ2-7,CASSIQGAMDYEQYF,TGTGCCAGTAGTATACAGGGGGCCATGGATTACGAGCAGTACTTC
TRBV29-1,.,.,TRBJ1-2,CSVLTELGYTF,TGCAGCGTTCTAACAGAACTTGGCTACACCTTC
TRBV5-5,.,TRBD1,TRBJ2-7,CASRAWDRGPYEQYF,TGTGCCAGCAGAGCCTGGGACAGGGGACCCTACGAGCAGTACTTC
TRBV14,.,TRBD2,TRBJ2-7,CASSQGLAGALYEQYF,TGTGCCAGCAGCCAAGGACTAGCGGGAGCCCTCTACGAGCAGTACTTC
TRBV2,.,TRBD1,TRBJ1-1,CASSLTGGPNTEAFF,TGTGCCAGCAGTTTGACAGGGGGCCCGAACACTGAAGCTTTCTTT
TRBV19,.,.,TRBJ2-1,CASRIDTGGYNEQFF,TGTGCCAGTAGGATCGACACCGGGGGTTACAATGAGCAGTTCTTC
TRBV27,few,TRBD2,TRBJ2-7,CASSLAGGPEQYF,TGTGCCAGCAGTTTAGCGGGAGGGCCCGAGCAGTACTTC
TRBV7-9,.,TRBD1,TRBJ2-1,CASSSPGDRPYNEQFF,TGTGCCAGCAGCTCCCCGGGGGACAGGCCATACAATGAGCAGTTCTTC
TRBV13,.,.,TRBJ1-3,CASSLLQGPGNTIYF,TGTGCCAGCAGCTTATTGCAGGGGCCCGGAAACACCATATATTTT
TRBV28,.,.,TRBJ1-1,CASSSLLTEAFF,TGTGCCAGCAGTTCCCTTCTTACTGAAGCTTTCTTT
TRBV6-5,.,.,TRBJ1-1,CASIGLTGTEAFF,TGTGCCAGCATCGGTTTGACGGGAACTGAAGCTTTCTTT
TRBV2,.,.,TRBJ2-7,CASAGYSSYEQYF,TGTGCCAGCGCCGGTTACTCGAGCTACGAGCAGTACTTC
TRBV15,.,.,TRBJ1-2,CATSRDITESGGYTF,TGTGCCACCAGCAGAGATATAACCGAGTCAGGGGGCTACACCTTC
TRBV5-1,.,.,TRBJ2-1,CASSLRQGSNEQFF,TGCGCCAGCAGCTTGAGGCAGGGGTCCAATGAGCAGTTCTTC
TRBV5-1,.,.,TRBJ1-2,CASSFSGDENYGYTF,TGCGCCAGCAGCTTTTCAGGGGATGAGAACTATGGCTACACCTTC
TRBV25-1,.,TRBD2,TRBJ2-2,CASSEWGGRNTGELFF,TGTGCCAGCAGTGAATGGGGGGGACGGAACACCGGGGAGCTGTTTTTT
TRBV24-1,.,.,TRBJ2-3,CATSDSSVAQYF,TGTGCCACCAGTGATTCCTCGGTGGCGCAGTATTTT
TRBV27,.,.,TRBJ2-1,CASSLGGGPNEQFF,TGTGCCAGCAGCCTTGGGGGGGGGCCAAATGAGCAGTTCTTC
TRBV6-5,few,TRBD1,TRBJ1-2,CASSIITGEGGYTF,TGTGCCAGCTCCATCATTACAGGGGAAGGAGGCTACACCTTC
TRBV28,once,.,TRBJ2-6,CASSLLGGTGANVLTF,TGTGCCAGCAGTTTATTGGGGGGAACTGGGGCCAACGTCCTGACTTTC
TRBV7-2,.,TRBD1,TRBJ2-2,CASSLAPQGAGGELFF,TGTGCCAGCAGCTTAGCCCCCCAGGGGGCGGGTGGGGAGCTGTTTTTT
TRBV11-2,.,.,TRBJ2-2,CASSPRRGGNTGELFF,TGTGCCAGCAGCCCCCGGCGGGGTGGGAACACCGGGGAGCTGTTTTTT
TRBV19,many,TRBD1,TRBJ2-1,CASSRPGQGRASNEQFF,TGTGCCAGTTCCCGTCCGGGACAGGGTCGGGCCTCCAATGAGCAGTTCTTC
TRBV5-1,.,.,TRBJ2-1,CASSLEQVSGYNEQFF,TGCGCCAGCAGCTTGGAGCAGGTCTCGGGATACAATGAGCAGTTCTTC
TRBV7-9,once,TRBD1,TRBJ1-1,CASSSFTGVVTEAFF,TGTGCCAGCAGCTCGTTTACAGGGGTCGTTACTGAAGCTTTCTTT
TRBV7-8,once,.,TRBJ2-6,CASSYTRVSGANVLTF,TGTGCCAGCAGCTACACCAGGGTCTCTGGGGCCAACGTCCTGACTTTC
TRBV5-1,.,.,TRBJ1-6,CASSLARQGSSPLHF,TGCGCCAGCAGCTTGGCGAGGCAGGGGAGTTCACCCCTCCACTTT
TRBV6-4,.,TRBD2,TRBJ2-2,CASSPRTSQNTGELFF,TGTGCCAGCAGTCCCAGGACTAGCCAGAACACCGGGGAGCTGTTTTTT
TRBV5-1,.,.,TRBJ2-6,CASSLSGVSGANVLTF,TGCGCCAGCAGCTTGTCAGGGGTCTCTGGGGCCAACGTCCTGACTTTC
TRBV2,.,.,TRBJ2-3,CASSERFYRDSTDTQYF,TGTGCCAGCAGTGAACGATTTTACAGGGATAGCACAGATACGCAGTATTTT
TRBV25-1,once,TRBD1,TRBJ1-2,CASGDRGYGYTF,TGTGCCAGCGGCGACAGGGGCTATGGCTACACCTTC
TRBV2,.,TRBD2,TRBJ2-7,CASSDPAGAYEQYF,TGTGCCAGCAGTGATCCAGCGGGAGCTTACGAGCAGTACTTC
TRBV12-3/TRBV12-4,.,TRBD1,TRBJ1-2,CASRATGGNGYTF,TGTGCCAGCAGGGCGACAGGGGGGAATGGCTACACCTTC
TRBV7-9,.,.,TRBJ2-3,CASSRSSGTTDTQYF,TGTGCCAGCAGCCGGAGTAGCGGCACCACAGATACGCAGTATTTT
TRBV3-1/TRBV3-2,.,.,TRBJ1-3,CASSQARSGNTIYF,TGTGCCAGCAGCCAAGCCCGTTCTGGAAACACCATATATTTT
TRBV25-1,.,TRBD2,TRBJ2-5,CASSGGTSGSRETQYF,TGTGCCAGCAGTGGGGGGACTAGCGGGAGTAGAGAGACCCAGTACTTC
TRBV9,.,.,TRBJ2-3,CASSVLGNTDTQYF,TGTGCCAGCAGCGTACTTGGCAACACAGATACGCAGTATTTT
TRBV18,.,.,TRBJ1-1,CASSPRQNMNTEAFF,TGTGCCAGCTCACCACGGCAGAATATGAACACTGAAGCTTTCTTT
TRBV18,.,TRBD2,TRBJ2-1,CASSPSSGRANEQFF,TGTGCCAGCTCACCCTCTAGCGGGAGGGCCAATGAGCAGTTCTTC
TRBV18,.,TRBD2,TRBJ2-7,CASSPPGGYYEQYF,TGTGCCAGCTCACCCCCGGGGGGATACTACGAGCAGTACTTC